This T cell receptor (beta chain) was sequenced in a study of T cells after yellow fever vaccination. Study findings and constraints: Among all clonotypes, a small share was observed in both CD4 and CD8 compartments.

TCRdb re-analysed the 5' RACE reads in MiXCR, keeping a single row per CDR3 protein. Of about 310,000 distinct CDR3 sequences listed, around 3.6% are singletons. Between the trimmed V and J ends, which lost 2 bases and 1 base, there was a span of 8 bases. Germline V gene lookup returns CDR1 MNHEY and CDR2 SVGAGI. The CDR3 runs to 14 residues. This clonotype was seen repeatedly, ten times or more. Its antigen is not identified. The material was PBMCs, obtained on the day of the yellow fever booster vaccination. The chain links TRBV6-5 to TRBJ1-1; no reliable D call. The TCR was taken from a man in his late teens or twenties who received the YFV17D yellow fever vaccine. In DNA form, the CDR3 reads TGTGCCAGCAGTTACGGGCCGGAGAACACTGAAGCTTTCTTT. Its protein is CASSYGPENTEAFF.